One sample yielded the 5 T cell receptor beta chains listed below, sequenced in a study of blood T cell repertoires in COVID-19. Data came from immunoSEQ multiplex PCR; TCRdb stores just in-frame clones and leaves some out. The repertoire holds over 75,000 clones, with about 80% as singletons. The sequencing sample was made of peripheral blood. These receptors originate from a woman in her seventies with acute or convalescent COVID-19.

CDR3 sequence reads: CASSLTLRGPETQYF. The CDR3 DNA follows: TGCGCCAGCAGCTTGACTTTGAGGGGGCCTGAGACCCAGTACTTC. The rearrangement links TRBV5-1 to TRBJ2-5; 7 bases agree with TRBD1. Germline V lookup: CDR1 SGHRS, CDR2 YFSETQ. CDR3 length: 15 residues. With 1 base clipped from V and 5 bases from J, the junction kept 8 bases outside the gene matches. Full variable domain (missing parts from reference TRBV5-1 and TRBJ2-5): KAGVTQTPRYLIKTRGQQVTLSCSPISGHRSVSWYQQTPGQGLQFLFEYFSETQRNKGNFPGRFSGRQFSNSRSEMNVSTLELGDSALYLCASSLTLRGPETQYFGPGTRLLVL.

The chain is built from TRBV7-2 and TRBJ1-1, with D perhaps TRBD1 (5 bases). The length of the CDR3 is 13 residues. V lost 5 bases and J lost 5, with 12 bases in between. The germline V gene encodes CDR1 SGHTA and CDR2 FQGNSA. CDR3 in DNA: TGTGCCAGCAGCGTGGGGCGCGGTACTGAAGCTTTCTTT. Its translation is CASSVGRGTEAFF.

The chain joins TRBV5-5 to TRBJ2-1; D perhaps matches TRBD2 (6 bases). Per the germline V gene, CDR1 is SGHKS and CDR2 is YYEKEE (reference sequence). This CDR3 is 16 amino acids long. V gave up 4 bases and J gave up 1 base, with 15 bases separating them. The CDR3 here is CASSHGTLLSYNEQFF. The CDR3 DNA reads as TGTGCCAGCAGCCACGGGACTCTCTTGTCCTACAATGAGCAGTTCTTC. Variable domain in full (rest from reference TRBV5-5 and TRBJ2-1): DAGVTQSPTHLIKTRGQQVTLRCSPISGHKSVSWYQQVLGQGPQFIFQYYEKEERGRGNFPDRFSARQFPNYSSELNVNALLLGDSALYLCASSHGTLLSYNEQFFGPGTRLTVL.

The chain carries TRBV12-3 or TRBV12-4 and TRBJ2-1, with 10 nucleotides matching TRBD2. Trimming removed 7 bases from V and 5 bases from J; junction bases left unmatched: 2. The CDR3 sequence is 13 residues long. The CDR3 reads CASMGLAHNEQFF. The CDR3 DNA is TGTGCCAGCATGGGACTAGCGCACAATGAGCAGTTCTTC.

The chain links TRBV28 to TRBJ2-3; 13 bases are shared with TRBD2. Looked up from germline, CDR1 is MDHEN and CDR2 is SYDVKM. Unmatched junction bases numbered 8, after V lost 5 bases and J lost 6 bases. The CDR3 covers 16 residues. CDR3 nucleotides: TGTGCCAGCAGTGCCCGACTAGCGGGAGGTCGGGATACGCAGTATTTT. Its protein product is CASSARLAGGRDTQYF. Variable domain in full (rest from reference TRBV28 and TRBJ2-3): DVKVTQSSRYLVKRTGEKVFLECVQDMDHENMFWYRQDPGLGLRLIYFSYDVKMKEKGDIPEGYSVSREKKERFSLILESASTNQTSMYLCASSARLAGGRDTQYFGPGTRLTVL.